The clone carrying this TCR beta chain was recorded many times. The sample originates from a study of T cells in Graves' hyperthyroidism and ophthalmopathy. Amplification of TCR beta CDR3 regions was performed using RNA transcripts as template. Initially, a first-round RT-PCR of the TCR CDR3 employed the HTBI primer set. From the multiplex PCR reads, TCRdb called clonotypes with MiXCR, one entry per CDR3 protein. The sample lists under 350,000 distinct CDR3 sequences, about an eighth occurring once. Reasons for excluding patients were uncontrolled infection, other autoimmune disease, pregnancy or lactation. 10 ml fresh peripheral blood yielded the PBMCs. CDR1 is SGHDN, CDR2 FVKESK, per germline. CDR3 length: 19 residues. Losses at the gene ends were 1 base for V and 3 bases for J; bases not matched to a gene: 14.

This rearrangement joins TRBV14 to TRBJ2-1; TRBD2 matches at 8 bases. What was sequenced was blood. This clonotype was sampled from a woman in her 40s with Graves' ophthalmopathy. CDR3 amino acids: CASSQGFAAGSGSYNEQFF. The CDR3 bases are TGTGCCAGCAGCCAAGGGTTCGCAGCTGGCAGCGGGAGCTACAATGAGCAGTTCTTC.